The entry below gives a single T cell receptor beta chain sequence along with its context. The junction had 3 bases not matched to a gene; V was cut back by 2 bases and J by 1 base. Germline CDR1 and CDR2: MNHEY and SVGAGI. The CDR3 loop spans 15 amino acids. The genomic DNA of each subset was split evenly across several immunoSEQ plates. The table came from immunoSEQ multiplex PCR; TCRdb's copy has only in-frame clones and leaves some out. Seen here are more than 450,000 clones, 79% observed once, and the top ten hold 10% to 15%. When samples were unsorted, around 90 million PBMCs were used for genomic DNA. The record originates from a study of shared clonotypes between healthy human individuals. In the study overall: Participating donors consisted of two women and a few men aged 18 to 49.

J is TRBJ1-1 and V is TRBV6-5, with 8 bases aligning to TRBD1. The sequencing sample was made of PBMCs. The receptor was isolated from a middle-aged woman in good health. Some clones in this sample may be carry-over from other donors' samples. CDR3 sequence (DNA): TGTGCCAGCAGTTACGGGGACAGGAGGAACACTGAAGCTTTCTTT. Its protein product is CASSYGDRRNTEAFF.